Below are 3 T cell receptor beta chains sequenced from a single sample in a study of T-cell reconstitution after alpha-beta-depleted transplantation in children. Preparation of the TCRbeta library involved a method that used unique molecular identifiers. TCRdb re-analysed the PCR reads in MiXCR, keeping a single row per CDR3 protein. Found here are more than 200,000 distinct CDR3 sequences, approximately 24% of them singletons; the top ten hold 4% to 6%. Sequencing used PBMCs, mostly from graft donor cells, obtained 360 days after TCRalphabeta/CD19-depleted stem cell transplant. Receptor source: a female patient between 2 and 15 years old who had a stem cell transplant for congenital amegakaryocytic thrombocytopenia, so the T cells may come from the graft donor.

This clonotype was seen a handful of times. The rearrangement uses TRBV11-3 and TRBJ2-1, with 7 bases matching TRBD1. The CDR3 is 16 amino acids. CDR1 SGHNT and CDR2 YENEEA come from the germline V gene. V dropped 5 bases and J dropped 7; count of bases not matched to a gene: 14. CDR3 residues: CASSSYQGMTGNEQFF. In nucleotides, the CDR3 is TGTGCCAGCAGCAGCTACCAAGGGATGACAGGGAATGAGCAGTTCTTC.

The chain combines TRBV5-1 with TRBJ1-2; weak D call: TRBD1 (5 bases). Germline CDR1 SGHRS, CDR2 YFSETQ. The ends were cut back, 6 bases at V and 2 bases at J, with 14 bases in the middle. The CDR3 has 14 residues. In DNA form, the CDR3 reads TGCGCCAGCACGATTGGGACGGTCAACTATGGCTACACCTTC. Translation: CASTIGTVNYGYTF.

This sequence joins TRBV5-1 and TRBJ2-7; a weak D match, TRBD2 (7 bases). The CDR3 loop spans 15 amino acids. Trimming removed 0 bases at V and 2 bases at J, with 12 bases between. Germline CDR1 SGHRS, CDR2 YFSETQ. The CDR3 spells CASSLEAGATYEQYF. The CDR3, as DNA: TGCGCCAGCAGCTTGGAGGCGGGGGCCACCTACGAGCAGTACTTC.